These 19 T cell receptor beta chains came from one sample sequenced in a study of T cells in Graves' hyperthyroidism and ophthalmopathy. Researchers took RNA transcripts and amplified the TCR beta CDR3 regions from them. Using the HTBI primer set, a first-round RT-PCR was run on the TCR CDR3. TCRdb re-derived calls from the multiplex PCR reads in MiXCR, one entry per CDR3 protein. This sample has approximately 380,000 distinct CDR3 sequences, with 11% to 15% found just once. The sample was blood. The receptors derive from a man between 50 and 59 years old with Graves' ophthalmopathy.

This clonotype has a handful of counts. This chain links TRBV5-1 with TRBJ1-6, with D perhaps TRBD1 (5 bases). This CDR3 region has 15 residues. CDR1 is SGHRS, CDR2 YFSETQ, per germline. V lost 0 bases and J lost 8, with 12 bases in between. Here the CDR3 reads CASSLGQGMDSPLHF. The CDR3 bases are TGCGCCAGCAGCTTGGGTCAGGGTATGGATTCACCCCTCCACTTT.

J is TRBJ2-3 and V is TRBV29-1; 13 nucleotides line up with TRBD2. This CDR3 has 13 amino acids. Germline CDR1 and CDR2: SQVTM and ANQGSEA. The V gene end was trimmed by 7 bases and the J gene end by 7 bases; junction bases not matched to a gene: 5. In DNA form, the CDR3 reads TGCAGCGCTCCGACTAGCGGGGGGTATACGCAGTATTTT. Protein product: CSAPTSGGYTQYF.

This clonotype was recorded at least ten times. The chain recombines TRBV4-2 with TRBJ2-1; D might be TRBD2 (6 bases). The germline CDR1 and CDR2 sequences are LGHNA and YNFKEQ. Between the trimmed V and J ends, which lost 2 bases and 9 bases, there was a span of 11 bases. CDR3 length: 13 residues. The CDR3 region is CASSQIVGGEQFF. The CDR3 DNA reads as TGTGCCAGCAGCCAAATCGTCGGGGGTGAGCAGTTCTTC.

This clonotype showed up many times. This chain joins TRBV27 and TRBJ1-2; a possible D gene is TRBD1 (5 bases). The CDR3 has 15 residues. V lost 7 bases and J 4 bases, leaving 19 bases between the germline ends. CDR1 is MNHEY and CDR2 is SMNVEV in the germline V gene (reference sequence). CDR3 nucleotide sequence: TGTGCCAGCACCACCGATACTAGGGGCTTCTATGGCTACACCTTC. It yields the protein CASTTDTRGFYGYTF.

The table lists this clonotype with many counts. The J gene is TRBJ2-1, the V gene TRBV6-1, with a tentative D call TRBD2 (5 bases). CDR1 and CDR2 from the germline V gene are MNHNS and SASEGT. This CDR3 is built from 14 residues. V lost 2 bases to trimming and J lost 4 bases, with 9 bases between them. CDR3: CASSESGIYNEQFF. The CDR3 DNA sequence: TGTGCCAGCAGTGAAAGCGGAATTTACAATGAGCAGTTCTTC.

This clonotype was detected ten times or more. In nucleotides, the CDR3 is TGTGCCAGCAGCTTGGGACTAGCGGAGACCTCGACCCAGTACTTC. It codes for CASSLGLAETSTQYF. This sequence joins TRBV5-5 and TRBJ2-5, with 9 bases that match TRBD2. CDR1 and CDR2 (germline): SGHKS, YYEKEE (reference sequence). The CDR3 covers 15 residues. V was clipped by 0 bases and J by 7 bases; unmatched bases: 7.

This clonotype was seen ten or more times. The V call is TRBV7-8, the J call TRBJ1-5, with TRBD1 identical over 7 bases. The CDR3 extends over 16 amino acids. The V gene end was trimmed by 6 bases and the J gene end by 5 bases; junction bases not matched to a gene: 13. Germline V lookup: CDR1 SGHVS, CDR2 FQNEAQ. This chain's CDR3 is CASRSTTGVFHQPQHF. The CDR3, as DNA: TGTGCCAGCAGGTCAACCACAGGGGTCTTTCATCAGCCCCAGCATTTT.

This clonotype has a handful of counts. The rearrangement links TRBV28 to TRBJ2-7, with TRBD1 matching 9 bases. The CDR3 covers 14 residues. From germline, CDR1 is MDHEN and CDR2 SYDVKM. V shed 6 bases, J shed 5 bases, and the junction held 8 bases outside the gene matches. The CDR3 region has the DNA TGTGCCAGCAGCGCCCCGGACAGGGGTAACGAGCAGTACTTC. Translating gives CASSAPDRGNEQYF.

This clonotype was seen a handful of times. This chain links TRBV12-3 or TRBV12-4 with TRBJ2-1; TRBD2 is a possible D gene (5 bases). The germline V and J ends were trimmed by 5 bases and 9 bases, with 11 bases remaining between them. The CDR3 is made up of 12 amino acids. CDR3 sequence reads: CASSDRAVEQFF. The CDR3 coding sequence is TGTGCCAGCAGTGATAGAGCGGTTGAGCAGTTCTTC.

This clonotype was picked up many times. The chain couples TRBV18 to TRBJ2-3; D is uncertain. This CDR3 has 14 residues. CDR1 and CDR2 (germline): KGHSH, LQKENI. V lost 6 bases and J lost 4, with 14 bases in between. This chain's CDR3 is CASSQTRAPDTQYF. DNA for the CDR3: TGTGCCAGCTCCCAAACTCGAGCGCCAGATACGCAGTATTTT.

This clonotype appeared many times. The CDR3 DNA sequence: TGTGCCAGCAGCTATAGGGGGAGAACCGGGTACAATGAGCAGTTCTTC. The encoded protein is CASSYRGRTGYNEQFF. This sequence joins TRBV11-1 and TRBJ2-1; a weak D match, TRBD1 (6 bases). Germline V gene sequence: CDR1 SGHAT, CDR2 FQDESV (reference sequence). Trimming pared 4 bases from V and 4 bases from J, leaving 17 bases between. CDR3 length: 16 residues.

This clonotype was seen more than once but under ten times. This chain connects TRBV28 to TRBJ2-3; tentative D call: TRBD2 (6 bases). Germline lookup yields CDR1 MDHEN and CDR2 SYDVKM. Trimming stripped 0 bases from V and 6 bases from J, with 13 bases between. This CDR3 has 15 amino acids. Here the CDR3 reads CASSLWAGGYDTQYF. As DNA, the CDR3 is TGTGCCAGCAGTTTATGGGCTGGGGGGTACGATACGCAGTATTTT.

This clonotype was picked up a small number of times. This chain joins TRBV6-1 and TRBJ2-7; 11 bases are shared with TRBD1. Germline CDR1 is MNHNS and CDR2 is SASEGT. Trimming took 8 bases from V and 0 from J; bases not matched to a gene: 9. CDR3 size: 16 residues. In DNA, the CDR3 is TGTGCCAGCCGCGCCCCCGGGACAGGGGGCTCCTACGAGCAGTACTTC. Its translation: CASRAPGTGGSYEQYF.

This sequence joins TRBV5-1 and TRBJ2-2; 16 bases are a match to TRBD2. Germline V gives CDR1 SGHRS, CDR2 YFSETQ. Unmatched junction bases numbered 4, after V lost 0 bases and J lost 5 bases. The CDR3 is 18 residues long. Written as DNA, the CDR3 is TGCGCCAGCAGCTTGGTCGGGACTAGCGGGAGGGCGACCGGGGAGCTGTTTTTT. This encodes CASSLVGTSGRATGELFF.

In its sample, this clonotype was seen many times. This chain uses TRBV20-1 with TRBJ1-1, with 8 bases fitting TRBD1. Per the germline V gene, CDR1 is DFQATT and CDR2 is SNEGSKA (reference sequence). The CDR3 sequence is 14 residues long. Germline trimming cut 6 bases from V and 0 bases from J; bases unmatched to any gene: 6. This chain's CDR3 is CSADRGGMNTEAFF. The CDR3 DNA follows: TGCAGTGCCGACAGGGGCGGTATGAACACTGAAGCTTTCTTT.

This chain uses TRBV20-1 with TRBJ2-1, with 13 bases aligning to TRBD2. Per the germline V gene, CDR1 is DFQATT and CDR2 is SNEGSKA (reference sequence). CDR3 length: 14 amino acids. The ends lost 4 bases at V and 5 bases at J; junction bases unmatched: 2. For the CDR3, the DNA is TGCAGTGCTACCGGACTAGCGGGAGACAATGAGCAGTTCTTC. It is translated as CSATGLAGDNEQFF.

In this sample, this clonotype turned up a few times. The V call is TRBV18, the J call TRBJ2-3, with 9 nucleotides matching TRBD2. The CDR3 runs to 16 residues. J was trimmed by 1 base and V by 4 bases; bases with no gene match: 6. Germline values: CDR1 KGHSH, CDR2 LQKENI. The CDR3 nucleotides read TGTGCCAGCTCACTGACTAGCGGATATGGCACAGATACGCAGTATTTT. Its protein is CASSLTSGYGTDTQYF. Supplemented by reference TRBV18 and TRBJ2-3, the full variable domain reads NAGVMQNPRHLVRRRGQEARLRCSPMKGHSHVYWYRQLPEEGLKFMVYLQKENIIDESGMPKERFSAEFPKEGPSILRIQQVVRGDSAAYFCASSLTSGYGTDTQYFGPGTRLTVL.

This clonotype was found a few times. The chain carries TRBV14 and TRBJ1-1; D remains ambiguous. V was clipped by 1 base and J by 6 bases, with 9 bases between them. In germline, CDR1 is SGHDN, CDR2 FVKESK. The CDR3 consists of 13 residues. The CDR3: CASSQAGGAEAFF. As DNA, the CDR3 is TGTGCCAGCAGCCAAGCAGGCGGGGCTGAAGCTTTCTTT.

This clonotype was seen repeatedly, ten times or more. The rearrangement links TRBV11-3 to TRBJ2-5; no firm D call. Trimming stripped 1 base from V and 1 base from J, with 7 bases between. This CDR3 has 14 amino acids. Germline V gene data show CDR1 as SGHNT and CDR2 as YENEEA. For the CDR3, the DNA is TGTGCCAGCAGCTTAGCCCCGGTCCAAGAGACCCAGTACTTC. Translating it yields CASSLAPVQETQYF.